This TCR beta chain stems from a study of patients and donors after allogeneic stem cell transplantation. The CDR3 contains 15 residues. Looked up from germline, CDR1 is KGHSH and CDR2 is LQKENI. Trimming at V came to 3 bases and at J to 4 bases, leaving 4 bases not matched to a gene. A single record per CDR3 protein comes from TCRdb applying MiXCR to the RT-PCR reads. Of 900,000 to 1,000,000 distinct CDR3 sequences in the sample, roughly 18% were seen once. Sequenced material: blood, either unsorted or a sorted T cell fraction (not recorded which). The chain combines TRBV18 with TRBJ2-2, with 8 bases that match TRBD1. The sequence came from a human donor who was either an allogeneic HSCT recipient or a stem cell or donor lymphocyte infusion donor (not recorded which). It is not recorded whose cells these are; they may come from a transplant donor. The CDR3 loop is CASSPGTGSTGELFF. DNA of the CDR3: TGTGCCAGCTCACCCGGGACAGGCTCCACCGGGGAGCTGTTTTTT.